The present T cell receptor beta chain was sequenced within a study of shared clonotypes between healthy human individuals. General study points: Non-shared clonotypes had lower generation probabilities than those shared by all four donors.

A deep-level run was used for the assay. Assay used: immunoSEQ multiplex PCR; TCRdb lists only in-frame clones, some missing. The sample yields roughly 700,000 clones, roughly 70% seen once. Comment on this clone: The antigen is unknown.

The CDR3 extends over 14 amino acids. Trimming removed 4 bases from V and 5 bases from J, with 13 bases in between. Germline values: CDR1 WSHSY, CDR2 SAAADI. Input material: memory CD4+ T cells sorted from blood. Subset defined: CD45RA-negative fraction. The chain links TRBV10-2 to TRBJ2-3; D gene uncertain. The receptor was isolated from a woman aged 25 to 39 in good health. CDR3 nucleotides: TGCGCCAGCAGTGTGCAGCGAGAGGAAGATACGCAGTATTTT. Translated, it gives CASSVQREEDTQYF.